The 16 T cell receptor beta chains in this list originate from one sample, sequenced in a study of blood T cell repertoires in COVID-19. Clones were sequenced by immunoSEQ multiplex PCR, and TCRdb holds only the in-frame ones, with some missing. Of roughly 190,000 clones in the sample, around 83% were seen once. Sequenced material: peripheral blood. These receptors originate from a man aged 45-65 years with active or convalescent COVID-19.

The J gene is TRBJ2-1, the V gene TRBV4-1, with 8 nucleotides matching TRBD1. CDR3 size: 16 residues. The germline V gene has CDR1 MGHRA and CDR2 YSYEKL. V shed 5 bases and J 7 bases; nucleotides not matched to a gene: 13. For the CDR3, the DNA is TGCGCCAGCAGCATTCGGAGCCAGGGGGCATTGAATGAGCAGTTCTTC. Residues: CASSIRSQGALNEQFF.

V gene TRBV5-1 combines with J gene TRBJ1-2; possible D gene TRBD1, 6 bases. CDR1 is SGHRS, CDR2 YFSETQ, per germline. Trimming pared 4 bases from V and 2 bases from J, leaving 12 bases between. There are 14 residues in the CDR3. Here the CDR3 reads CASSTDRRNYGYTF. CDR3 nucleotide sequence: TGCGCCAGCAGCACCGACAGGAGAAACTATGGCTACACCTTC.

The rearrangement uses TRBV10-3 and TRBJ1-5; 9 positions agree with TRBD1. The CDR3 loop spans 16 amino acids. V lost 3 bases and J lost 2; bases outside the gene matches: 5. The germline CDR1 and CDR2 sequences are ENHRY and SYGVKD. CDR3: CAISESQGAGNQPQHF. CDR3 nucleotide sequence: TGTGCCATCAGTGAATCACAGGGGGCTGGCAATCAGCCCCAGCATTTT.

This chain links TRBV16 with TRBJ1-4; D is perhaps TRBD1 (5 bases). The germline V gene encodes CDR1 KGHSY and CDR2 FQNENV. The CDR3 extends over 14 amino acids. V gave up 4 bases and J gave up 0 bases, with 6 bases separating them. CDR3 protein: CASSLTATNEKLFF. The CDR3 DNA reads TGTGCCAGCAGCCTGACAGCAACTAATGAAAAACTGTTTTTT. The whole variable domain, remainder taken from reference TRBV16 and TRBJ1-4, is GEEVAQTPKHLVRGEGQKAKLYCAPIKGHSYVFWYQQVLKNEFKFLISFQNENVFDETGMPKERFSAKCLPNSPCSLEIQATKLEDSAVYFCASSLTATNEKLFFGSGTQLSVL.

The chain has TRBV9 and TRBJ2-1, with TRBD2 matching over 11 bases. With 0 bases clipped from V and 9 bases from J, the junction kept 11 bases outside the gene matches. CDR3 length: 17 amino acids. CDR1 is SGDLS and CDR2 is YYNGEE in the germline V gene. The CDR3 region has the DNA TGTGCCAGCAGCGTAGATCTAGCGGGGGGTAGAGGTGGTGAGCAGTTCTTC. Translating gives CASSVDLAGGRGGEQFF.

The table lists this clone with a few counts. The chain couples TRBV18 to TRBJ2-3, with D possibly matching TRBD1 (6 bases). Trimming removed 5 bases from V and 1 base from J, with 13 bases in between. The V gene's germline CDR1 is KGHSH and CDR2 LQKENI. There are 15 residues in the CDR3. CDR3 loop: CASSSLTGRTDTQYF. Here the CDR3 DNA reads TGTGCCAGCTCATCGTTGACAGGACGCACAGATACGCAGTATTTT.

This chain joins TRBV4-1 and TRBJ2-2; possible D gene TRBD1, 5 bases. The CDR3 length is 15 residues. The V gene's germline CDR1 is MGHRA and CDR2 YSYEKL. The V and J ends lost 1 base and 2 bases respectively, with 8 bases between them. The CDR3 DNA is TGCGCCAGCAGCCAAGTGGGGCCCAACACCGGGGAGCTGTTTTTT. Translating it yields CASSQVGPNTGELFF.

Only one count was recorded for this clone. This chain uses TRBV2 with TRBJ2-7, with 12 bases lining up with TRBD1. Trimming cost V 7 bases and J 2 bases; bases outside gene matches: 3. The CDR3 runs to 14 residues. Per germline, CDR1 SNHLY and CDR2 FYNNEI. CDR3: CASKRDRGPYEQYF. Written as DNA, the CDR3 is TGTGCCAGCAAAAGGGACAGGGGGCCCTACGAGCAGTACTTC.

The J gene is TRBJ1-1, the V gene TRBV7-9, with D possibly being TRBD1 (6 bases). V lost 4 bases to trimming and J lost 1 base, with 16 bases between them. Germline CDR1 reads SEHNR; CDR2 reads FQNEAQ (reference sequence). The CDR3 covers 16 residues. CDR3 amino acids: CASSSSAGARNTEAFF. CDR3 in DNA: TGTGCCAGCAGCTCGTCAGCGGGGGCTCGGAACACTGAAGCTTTCTTT.

The J gene is TRBJ2-3, the V gene TRBV4-2, with TRBD2 identical over 9 bases. The length of the CDR3 is 18 residues. V shed 3 bases and J 3 bases; nucleotides not matched to a gene: 13. The V gene's germline CDR1 is LGHNA and CDR2 YNFKEQ. CDR3 in amino acids: CASSQGSGGRAETDTQYF. The CDR3 DNA is TGTGCCAGCAGCCAGGGTTCTGGCGGGAGGGCCGAGACAGATACGCAGTATTTT.

The chain couples TRBV29-1 to TRBJ2-7; 12 bases agree with TRBD2. Per the germline V gene, CDR1 is SQVTM and CDR2 is ANQGSEA. Trimming cost V 4 bases and J 3 bases; bases outside gene matches: 7. The CDR3 covers 15 residues. This CDR3 reads CSVVLTSGSLYEQYF. The CDR3 DNA reads TGCAGCGTTGTCCTGACTAGCGGGAGTCTCTACGAGCAGTACTTC.

The rearrangement uses TRBV29-1 and TRBJ2-3; TRBD2 is a possible D gene (5 bases). CDR3 size: 14 residues. The V end lost 2 bases, the J end lost 1 base, and 10 bases lay between the germline ends. Germline V gene sequence: CDR1 SQVTM, CDR2 ANQGSEA. CDR3 DNA sequence: TGCAGCGTTGAACGAGGGTCCGGCACAGATACGCAGTATTTT. Translated, it gives CSVERGSGTDTQYF.

The gene calls are TRBV27 and TRBJ1-1, with TRBD1 matching over 11 bases. Germline CDR1 is MNHEY and CDR2 is SMNVEV (reference sequence). The ends lost 6 bases at V and 5 bases at J; junction bases unmatched: 17. The CDR3 length is 18 residues. CDR3 loop: CASSQNFRDRGIRTEAFF. CDR3 coding DNA: TGTGCCAGCAGCCAAAATTTCCGGGACAGGGGGATTCGGACTGAAGCTTTCTTT.

The chain combines TRBV18 with TRBJ1-1, with TRBD1 identical over 7 bases. J gave up 4 bases and V 4 bases, and 3 bases lay outside the gene matches. This CDR3 region has 13 residues. Germline V lookup: CDR1 KGHSH, CDR2 LQKENI. The CDR3 bases are TGTGCCAGCTCACGACAGGGTGGCACTGAAGCTTTCTTT. Amino acids: CASSRQGGTEAFF.

The rearrangement joins TRBV4-3 to TRBJ1-5; 12 bases are a match to TRBD1. Germline values: CDR1 LGHNA, CDR2 YSLEER. The CDR3 loop spans 15 amino acids. J lost 3 bases, V lost 6 bases, and 3 bases had no gene match. Here the CDR3 DNA reads TGCGCCAGCAGTCGGGACAGGGGGCCCAATCAGCCCCAGCATTTT. Protein: CASSRDRGPNQPQHF.

The V and J genes are TRBV11-2 and TRBJ1-5; D remains unclear. This CDR3 has 13 amino acids. The V and J ends lost 5 bases and 5 bases respectively, with 10 bases between them. Per the germline V gene, CDR1 is SGHAT and CDR2 is FQNNGV. CDR3: CASSSGHYQPQHF. Here the CDR3 DNA reads TGTGCCAGCAGCAGCGGGCATTATCAGCCCCAGCATTTT.